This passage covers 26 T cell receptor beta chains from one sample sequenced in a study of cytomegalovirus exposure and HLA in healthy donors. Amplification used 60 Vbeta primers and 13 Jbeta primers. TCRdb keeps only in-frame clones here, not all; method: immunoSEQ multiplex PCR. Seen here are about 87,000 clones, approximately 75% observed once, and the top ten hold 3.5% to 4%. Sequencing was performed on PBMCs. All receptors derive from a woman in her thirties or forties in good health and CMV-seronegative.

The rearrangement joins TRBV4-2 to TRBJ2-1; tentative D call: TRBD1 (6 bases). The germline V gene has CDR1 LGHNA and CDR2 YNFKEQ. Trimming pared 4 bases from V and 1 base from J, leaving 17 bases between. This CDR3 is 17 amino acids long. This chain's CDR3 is CASSLHRGTNSYNEQFF. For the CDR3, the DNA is TGTGCCAGCAGCCTCCATCGAGGGACAAATTCCTACAATGAGCAGTTCTTC.

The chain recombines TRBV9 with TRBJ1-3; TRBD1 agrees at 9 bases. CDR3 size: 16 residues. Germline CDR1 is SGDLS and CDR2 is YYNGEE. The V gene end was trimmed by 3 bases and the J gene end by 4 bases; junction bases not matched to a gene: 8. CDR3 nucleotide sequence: TGTGCCAGCAGCGCTTCACAGGGGGCAAAAGGAAACACCATATATTTT. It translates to CASSASQGAKGNTIYF. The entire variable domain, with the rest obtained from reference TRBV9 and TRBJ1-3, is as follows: DSGVTQTPKHLITATGQRVTLRCSPRSGDLSVYWYQQSLDQGLQFLIQYYNGEERAKGNILERFSAQQFPDLHSELNLSSLELGDSALYFCASSASQGAKGNTIYFGEGSWLTVV.

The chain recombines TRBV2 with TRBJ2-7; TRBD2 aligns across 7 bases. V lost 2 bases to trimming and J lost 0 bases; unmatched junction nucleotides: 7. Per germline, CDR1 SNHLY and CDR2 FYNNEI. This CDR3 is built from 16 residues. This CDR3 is CASSEIRWGGSYEQYF. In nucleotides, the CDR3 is TGTGCCAGCAGTGAAATTCGGTGGGGGGGCTCCTACGAGCAGTACTTC.

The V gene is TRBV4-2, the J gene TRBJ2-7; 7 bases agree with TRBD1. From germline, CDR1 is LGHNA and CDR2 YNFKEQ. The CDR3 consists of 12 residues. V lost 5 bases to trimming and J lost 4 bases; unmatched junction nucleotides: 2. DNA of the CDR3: TGTGCCAGCAGCAGACAGGGTTACGAGCAGTACTTC. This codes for CASSRQGYEQYF.

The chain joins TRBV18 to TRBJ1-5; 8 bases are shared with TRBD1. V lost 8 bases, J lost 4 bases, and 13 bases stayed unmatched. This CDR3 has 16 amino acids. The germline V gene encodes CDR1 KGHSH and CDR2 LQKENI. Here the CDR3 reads CASAGQGSLSNQPQHF. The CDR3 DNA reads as TGTGCCAGCGCCGGACAGGGTTCCCTCTCTAATCAGCCCCAGCATTTT.

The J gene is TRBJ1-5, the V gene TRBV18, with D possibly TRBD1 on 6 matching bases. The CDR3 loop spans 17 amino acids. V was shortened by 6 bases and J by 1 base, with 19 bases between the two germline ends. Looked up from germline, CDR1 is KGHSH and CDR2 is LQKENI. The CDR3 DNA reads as TGTGCCAGCTCGTCAGGGGTAATCGATTGGAGCAATCAGCCCCAGCATTTT. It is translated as CASSSGVIDWSNQPQHF.

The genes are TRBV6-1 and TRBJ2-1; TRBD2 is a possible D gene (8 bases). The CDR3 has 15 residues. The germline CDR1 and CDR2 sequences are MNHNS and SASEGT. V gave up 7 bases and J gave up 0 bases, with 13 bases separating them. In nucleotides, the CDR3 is TGTGCCAGCACGGGAGGGACAGCCTCCTACAATGAGCAGTTCTTC. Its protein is CASTGGTASYNEQFF.

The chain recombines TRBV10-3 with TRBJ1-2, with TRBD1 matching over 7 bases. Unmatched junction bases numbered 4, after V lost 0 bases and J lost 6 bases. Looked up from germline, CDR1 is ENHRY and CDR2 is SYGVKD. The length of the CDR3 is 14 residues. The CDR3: CAISESRQGHGYTF. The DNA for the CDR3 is TGTGCCATCAGTGAGTCGAGACAGGGCCATGGCTACACCTTC.

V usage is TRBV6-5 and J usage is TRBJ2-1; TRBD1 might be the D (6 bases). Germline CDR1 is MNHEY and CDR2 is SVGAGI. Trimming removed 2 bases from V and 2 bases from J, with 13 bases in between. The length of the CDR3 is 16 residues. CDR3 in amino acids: CASSYVVGATYNEQFF. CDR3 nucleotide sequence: TGTGCCAGCAGTTACGTTGTGGGGGCCACCTACAATGAGCAGTTCTTC.

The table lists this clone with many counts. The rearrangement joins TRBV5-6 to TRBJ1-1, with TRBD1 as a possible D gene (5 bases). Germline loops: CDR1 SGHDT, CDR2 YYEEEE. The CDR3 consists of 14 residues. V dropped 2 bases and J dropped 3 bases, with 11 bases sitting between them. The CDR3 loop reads CASSFGGSDTEAFF. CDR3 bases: TGTGCCAGCAGCTTCGGGGGTTCGGACACTGAAGCTTTCTTT.

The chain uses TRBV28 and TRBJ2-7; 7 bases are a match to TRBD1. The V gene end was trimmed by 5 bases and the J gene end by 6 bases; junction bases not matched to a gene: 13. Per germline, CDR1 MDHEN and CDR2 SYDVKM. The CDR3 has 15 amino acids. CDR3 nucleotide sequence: TGTGCCAGCAGTACATCGACAGGGTCTCGCGGCGAGCAGTACTTC. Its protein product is CASSTSTGSRGEQYF.

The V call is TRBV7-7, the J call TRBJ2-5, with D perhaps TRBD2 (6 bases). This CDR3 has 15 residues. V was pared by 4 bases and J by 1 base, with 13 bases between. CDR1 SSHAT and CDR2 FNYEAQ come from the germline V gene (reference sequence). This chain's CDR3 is CASSSGRGSQETQYF. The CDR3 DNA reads TGTGCCAGCAGCTCGGGCCGGGGGTCCCAAGAGACCCAGTACTTC.

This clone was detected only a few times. CDR3: CASRDRAEGNTEAFF. The DNA for the CDR3 is TGCGCCAGCAGGGACAGGGCCGAAGGGAACACTGAAGCTTTCTTT. The rearrangement uses TRBV5-1 and TRBJ1-1, with 8 bases that match TRBD1. The ends lost 5 bases at V and 1 base at J; junction bases unmatched: 7. This CDR3 has 15 amino acids. Per germline, CDR1 SGHRS and CDR2 YFSETQ.

Here the CDR3 reads CASSPYSLDGTRTYEQYF. For the CDR3, the DNA is TGTGCCAGCAGCCCTTATAGCCTAGACGGAACGAGAACCTACGAGCAGTACTTC. The genes are TRBV28 and TRBJ2-7; unclear D gene. The CDR3 has 18 residues. The V and J ends lost 6 bases and 2 bases respectively, with 26 bases between them. In germline, CDR1 is MDHEN, CDR2 SYDVKM.

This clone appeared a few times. The CDR3 DNA reads TGTGCCAGCAGCTTGAGGACAGATAATGAAAAACTGTTTTTT. This encodes CASSLRTDNEKLFF. This sequence joins TRBV5-4 and TRBJ1-4, with a possible D match to TRBD1 (6 bases). Germline CDR1 and CDR2: SGHNT and YYREEE (reference sequence). V gave up 1 base and J gave up 4 bases, with 8 bases separating them. CDR3 length equals 14 residues.

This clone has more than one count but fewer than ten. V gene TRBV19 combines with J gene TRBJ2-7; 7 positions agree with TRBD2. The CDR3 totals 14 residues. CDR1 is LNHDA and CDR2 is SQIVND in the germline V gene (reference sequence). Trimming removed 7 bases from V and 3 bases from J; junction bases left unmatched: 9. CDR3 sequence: CASKGRAEFYEQYF. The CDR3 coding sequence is TGTGCCAGTAAAGGGAGGGCTGAATTCTACGAGCAGTACTTC. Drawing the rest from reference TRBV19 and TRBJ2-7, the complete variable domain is DGGITQSPKYLFRKEGQNVTLSCEQNLNHDAMYWYRQDPGQGLRLIYYSQIVNDFQKGDIAEGYSVSREKKESFPLTVTSAQKNPTAFYLCASKGRAEFYEQYFGPGTRLTVT.

CDR3 amino acids: CASSMGALGDEAFF. The CDR3 nucleotides read TGTGCCAGCAGCATGGGGGCCCTCGGGGATGAAGCTTTCTTT. This chain connects TRBV7-2 to TRBJ1-1; possible D gene TRBD1, 6 bases. The CDR3 runs 14 residues. The germline V gene has CDR1 SGHTA and CDR2 FQGNSA. V lost 5 bases to trimming and J lost 7 bases, with 17 bases between them.

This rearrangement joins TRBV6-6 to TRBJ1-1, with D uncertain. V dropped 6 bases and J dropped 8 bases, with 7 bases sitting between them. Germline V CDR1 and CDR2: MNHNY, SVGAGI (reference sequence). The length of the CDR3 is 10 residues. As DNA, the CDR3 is TGTGCCAGCAGCGGACTGGAAGCTTTCTTT. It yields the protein CASSGLEAFF.

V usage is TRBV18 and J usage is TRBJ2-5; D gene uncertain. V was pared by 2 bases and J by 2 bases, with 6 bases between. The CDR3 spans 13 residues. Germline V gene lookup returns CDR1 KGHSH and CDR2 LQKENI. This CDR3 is CASSPREQETQYF. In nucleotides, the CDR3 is TGTGCCAGCTCACCAAGAGAGCAAGAGACCCAGTACTTC.

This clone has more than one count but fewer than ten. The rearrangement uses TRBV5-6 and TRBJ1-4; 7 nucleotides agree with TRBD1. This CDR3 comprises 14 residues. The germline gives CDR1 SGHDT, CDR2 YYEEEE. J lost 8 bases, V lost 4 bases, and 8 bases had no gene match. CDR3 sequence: CASSTKQGNEKLFF. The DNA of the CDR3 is TGTGCCAGCAGCACAAAACAGGGGAACGAAAAACTGTTTTTT.

CDR3 nucleotides: TGTGCCAGTAGTATCTTTTTGGGAGAGAGCAATCAGCCCCAGCATTTT. The encoded protein is CASSIFLGESNQPQHF. The chain links TRBV19 to TRBJ1-5; no clear D gene. V gave up 3 bases and J gave up 1 base, with 13 bases separating them. This CDR3 contains 16 residues. CDR1 and CDR2 from the germline V gene are LNHDA and SQIVND (reference sequence). Together with reference TRBV19 and TRBJ1-5, the CDR3 gives the full variable domain: DGGITQSPKYLFRKEGQNVTLSCEQNLNHDAMYWYRQDPGQGLRLIYYSQIVNDFQKGDIAEGYSVSREKKESFPLTVTSAQKNPTAFYLCASSIFLGESNQPQHFGDGTRLSIL.

The CDR3 sequence is CASSNRQGPTEAFF. For the CDR3, the DNA is TGTGCCAGCAGCAACCGACAGGGTCCCACTGAAGCTTTCTTT. The rearrangement links TRBV7-2 to TRBJ1-1; 7 bases map to TRBD1. J was trimmed by 4 bases and V by 5 bases; bases with no gene match: 7. Germline values: CDR1 SGHTA, CDR2 FQGNSA. This CDR3 spans 14 amino acids.

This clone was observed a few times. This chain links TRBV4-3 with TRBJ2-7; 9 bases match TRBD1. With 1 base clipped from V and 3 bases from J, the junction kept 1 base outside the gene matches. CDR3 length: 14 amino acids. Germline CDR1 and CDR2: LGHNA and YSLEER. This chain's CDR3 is CASSQATGGYEQYF. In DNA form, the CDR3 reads TGCGCCAGCAGCCAAGCGACAGGGGGCTACGAGCAGTACTTC.

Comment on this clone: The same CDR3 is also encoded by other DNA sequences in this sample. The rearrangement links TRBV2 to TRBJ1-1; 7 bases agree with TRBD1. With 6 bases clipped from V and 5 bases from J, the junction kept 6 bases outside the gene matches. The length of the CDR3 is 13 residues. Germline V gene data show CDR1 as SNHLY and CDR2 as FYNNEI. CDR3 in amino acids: CASRRQGWTEAFF. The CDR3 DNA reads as TGTGCCAGCAGGAGACAGGGTTGGACTGAAGCTTTCTTT.

CDR3: CASSQGGGRGNYEQYF. Written as DNA, the CDR3 is TGCGCCAGCAGCCAAGGGGGCGGGAGGGGCAACTACGAGCAGTACTTC. This chain links TRBV4-1 with TRBJ2-7, with 9 positions matching TRBD2. Germline values: CDR1 MGHRA, CDR2 YSYEKL. V shed 1 base and J 3 bases; nucleotides not matched to a gene: 7. This CDR3 has 16 amino acids.

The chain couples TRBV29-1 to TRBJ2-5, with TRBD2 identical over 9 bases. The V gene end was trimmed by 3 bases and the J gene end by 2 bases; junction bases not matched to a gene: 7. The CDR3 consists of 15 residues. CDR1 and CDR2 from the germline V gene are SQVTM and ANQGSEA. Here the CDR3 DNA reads TGCAGCGTTGACCCCCTTAGCGGGGGACAAGAGACCCAGTACTTC. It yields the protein CSVDPLSGGQETQYF.